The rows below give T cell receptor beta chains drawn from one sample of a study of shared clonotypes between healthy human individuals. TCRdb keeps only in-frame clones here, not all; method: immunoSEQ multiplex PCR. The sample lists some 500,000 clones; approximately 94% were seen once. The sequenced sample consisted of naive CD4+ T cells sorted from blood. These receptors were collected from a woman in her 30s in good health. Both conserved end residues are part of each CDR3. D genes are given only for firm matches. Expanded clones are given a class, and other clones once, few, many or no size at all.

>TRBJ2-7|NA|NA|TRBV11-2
CASSLDGGEQYF
TGTGCCAGCAGCTTAGACGGAGGGGAGCAGTACTTC
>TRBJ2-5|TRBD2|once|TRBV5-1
CASSTGVAGETQYF
TGCGCCAGCAGCACGGGGGTAGCGGGAGAGACCCAGTACTTC
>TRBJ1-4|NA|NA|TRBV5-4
CASSQQGDNEKLFF
TGTGCCAGCAGTCAGCAGGGAGACAATGAAAAACTGTTTTTT
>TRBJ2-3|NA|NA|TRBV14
CASSQGHFGVGARQAQYF
TGTGCCAGCAGCCAAGGGCACTTTGGTGTTGGGGCTCGCCAGGCGCAGTATTTT
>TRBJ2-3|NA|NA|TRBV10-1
CASSRVSGGYTDTQYF
TGCGCCAGCAGCCGCGTTAGTGGCGGGTACACAGATACGCAGTATTTT
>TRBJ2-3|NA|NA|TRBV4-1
CASSHPGQVSTDTQYF
TGCGCCAGCAGCCACCCCGGCCAGGTGAGCACAGATACGCAGTATTTT
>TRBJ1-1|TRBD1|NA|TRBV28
CASSSNDRGVSEAFF
TGTGCCAGCAGTTCAAACGACAGGGGGGTTTCTGAAGCTTTCTTT
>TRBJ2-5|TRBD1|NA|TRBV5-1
CASSFQGAGETQYF
TGCGCCAGCAGCTTTCAGGGGGCAGGGGAGACCCAGTACTTC
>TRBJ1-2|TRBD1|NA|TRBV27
CASRGTVTNYGYTF
TGTGCCAGCAGGGGGACAGTAACTAACTATGGCTACACCTTC
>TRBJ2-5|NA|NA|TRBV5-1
CASSPDGLETQYF
TGCGCCAGCAGTCCGGACGGGCTAGAGACCCAGTACTTC
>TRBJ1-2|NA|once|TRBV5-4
CASSPFGLARGYTF
TGTGCCAGCAGCCCCTTCGGACTCGCCCGCGGCTACACCTTC
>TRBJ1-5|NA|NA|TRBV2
CASSDEQIPNQPQHF
TGTGCCAGCAGTGACGAGCAGATTCCTAATCAGCCCCAGCATTTT
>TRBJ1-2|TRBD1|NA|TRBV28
CASTSGGPGQWTF
TGTGCCAGCACCTCAGGGGGTCCGGGACAGTGGACCTTC
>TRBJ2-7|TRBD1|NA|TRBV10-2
CASRVTGRYEQYF
TGCGCCAGCAGGGTGACAGGGAGATACGAGCAGTACTTC
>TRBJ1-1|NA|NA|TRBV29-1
CSVENPGRLYEAFF
TGCAGCGTAGAAAACCCGGGACGTTTATATGAAGCTTTCTTT
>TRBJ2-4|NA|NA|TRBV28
CASSPSGAKNIQYF
TGTGCCAGCAGCCCTTCTGGAGCCAAAAACATTCAGTACTTC
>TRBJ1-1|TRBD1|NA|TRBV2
CASSEGGDRHTEAFF
TGTGCCAGCAGTGAAGGGGGGGACAGGCACACTGAAGCTTTCTTT
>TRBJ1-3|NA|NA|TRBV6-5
CASSPLFGSGNTIYF
TGTGCCAGCAGTCCCCTGTTTGGCTCTGGAAACACCATATATTTT
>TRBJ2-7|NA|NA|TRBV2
CASSVESGHFGEQYF
TGTGCCAGCAGTGTTGAAAGCGGACATTTTGGTGAGCAGTACTTC
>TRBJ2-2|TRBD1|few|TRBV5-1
CASSPGQGALYGELFF
TGCGCCAGCAGCCCGGGACAGGGGGCCCTTTATGGGGAGCTGTTTTTT
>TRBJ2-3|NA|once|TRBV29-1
CSVGPSTDTQYF
TGCAGCGTTGGGCCAAGCACAGATACGCAGTATTTT
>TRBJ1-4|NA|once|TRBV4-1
CASSRQGYDEKLFF
TGCGCCAGCAGCCGTCAGGGCTATGATGAAAAACTGTTTTTT
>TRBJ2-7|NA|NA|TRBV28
CASTKGGIPYEQYF
TGTGCCAGCACCAAGGGGGGAATCCCCTACGAGCAGTACTTC
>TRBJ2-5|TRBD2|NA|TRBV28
CASRTLAGVLTQYF
TGTGCCAGCAGGACCCTAGCGGGAGTATTGACCCAGTACTTC
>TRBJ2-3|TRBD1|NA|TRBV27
CASEASKGAVRDTQYF
TGTGCCAGCGAGGCGTCGAAGGGGGCCGTCCGAGATACGCAGTATTTT
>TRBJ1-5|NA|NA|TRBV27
CASSRGFGQPQHF
TGTGCCAGCAGTAGGGGGTTTGGTCAGCCCCAGCATTTT
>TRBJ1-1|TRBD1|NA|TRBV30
CAWSTGVIRNTEAFF
TGTGCCTGGAGTACAGGGGTAATAAGGAACACTGAAGCTTTCTTT
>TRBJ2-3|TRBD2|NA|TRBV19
CASSNTGLAGGLSTDTQYF
TGTGCCAGTAGCAACACGGGACTAGCGGGAGGGCTGAGCACAGATACGCAGTATTTT
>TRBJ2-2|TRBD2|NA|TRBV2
CASSGLLAGDSTGELFF
TGTGCCAGCAGTGGGCTTCTAGCGGGAGATTCTACCGGGGAGCTGTTTTTT
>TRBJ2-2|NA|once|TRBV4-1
CASSLRRGQGELFF
TGCGCCAGCAGCCTCCGGAGGGGGCAAGGGGAGCTGTTTTTT
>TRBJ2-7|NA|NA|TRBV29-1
CSVVGVRDGEQYF
TGCAGCGTTGTAGGTGTCAGGGATGGGGAGCAGTACTTC
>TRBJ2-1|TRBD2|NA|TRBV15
CATSRSRLTSGYNEQFF
TGTGCCACCAGCAGGTCCCGGTTGACTAGCGGCTACAATGAGCAGTTCTTC
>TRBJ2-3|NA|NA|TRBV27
CASSPHDTDTQYF
TGTGCCAGCAGTCCCCACGACACAGATACGCAGTATTTT
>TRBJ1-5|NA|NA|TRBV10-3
CAIQGGLSQPQHF
TGTGCCATCCAAGGAGGGCTCAGTCAGCCCCAGCATTTT
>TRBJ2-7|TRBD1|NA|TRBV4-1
CASSPRLPSDRDYEQYF
TGCGCCAGCAGCCCTCGACTACCGTCGGACAGGGACTACGAGCAGTACTTC
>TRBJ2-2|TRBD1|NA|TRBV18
CASSKQGTNTGELFF
TGTGCCAGCTCAAAACAGGGGACGAACACCGGGGAGCTGTTTTTT
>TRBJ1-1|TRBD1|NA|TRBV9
CASSKRTGVTEAFF
TGTGCCAGCAGCAAACGGACAGGGGTAACTGAAGCTTTCTTT
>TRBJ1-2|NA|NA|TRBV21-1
CASSLRQGCIGGYTF
TGTGCCAGCAGCCTGCGACAGGGATGTATAGGTGGCTACACCTTC
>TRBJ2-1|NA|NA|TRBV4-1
CASRPDRLGLDSHNEQFF
TGCGCCAGCAGACCGGACAGGCTGGGACTAGACTCCCACAATGAGCAGTTCTTC
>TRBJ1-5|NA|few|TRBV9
CASSVRDGANQPQHF
TGTGCCAGCAGCGTGAGGGACGGCGCCAATCAGCCCCAGCATTTT
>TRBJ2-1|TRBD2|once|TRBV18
CASSPYVSGRGSYNEQFF
TGTGCCAGCTCACCATATGTTAGCGGGAGGGGTTCCTACAATGAGCAGTTCTTC
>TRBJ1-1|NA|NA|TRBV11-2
CASSRVTPSPEAFF
TGTGCCAGCAGCCGGGTCACACCGAGCCCTGAAGCTTTCTTT
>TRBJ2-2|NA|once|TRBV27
CASSLVRNTGELFF
TGTGCCAGCAGTTTAGTCAGGAACACCGGGGAGCTGTTTTTT
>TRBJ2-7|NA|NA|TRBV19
CASSIVWGSYEQYF
TGTGCCAGTAGTATAGTTTGGGGTAGCTACGAGCAGTACTTC
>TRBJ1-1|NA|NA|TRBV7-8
CASSLSSPGTEAFF
TGTGCCAGCAGCTTAAGCTCCCCGGGCACTGAAGCTTTCTTT
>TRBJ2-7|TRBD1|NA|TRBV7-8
CASSLRDRGHEQYF
TGTGCCAGCAGCCTCCGGGACAGGGGCCACGAGCAGTACTTC
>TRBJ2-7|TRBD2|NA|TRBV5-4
CASSSTSGRSDEQYF
TGTGCCAGCAGTTCTACTAGCGGGAGAAGCGACGAGCAGTACTTC
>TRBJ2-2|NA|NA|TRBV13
CASSYTRVSGELFF
TGTGCCAGCAGCTACACCAGGGTTTCCGGGGAGCTGTTTTTT
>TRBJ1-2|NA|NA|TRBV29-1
CSVEEGFGYTF
TGCAGCGTTGAGGAGGGGTTTGGCTACACCTTC
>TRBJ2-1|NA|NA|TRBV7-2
CASSLEAYGSSNEQFF
TGTGCCAGCAGCTTAGAAGCGTACGGGAGCTCCAATGAGCAGTTCTTC
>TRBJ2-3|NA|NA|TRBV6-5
CASRLFRDTDTQYF
TGTGCCAGCAGGCTATTTCGGGACACAGATACGCAGTATTTT
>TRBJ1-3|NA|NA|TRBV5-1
CASSLTGGNTIYF
TGCGCCAGCAGCTTGACCGGTGGAAACACCATATATTTT
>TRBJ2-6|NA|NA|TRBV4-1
CASGEEISSGANVLTF
TGCGCCAGCGGGGAAGAGATTAGCTCTGGGGCCAACGTCCTGACTTTC
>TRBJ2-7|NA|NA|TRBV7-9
CASSLAASGSYEQYF
TGTGCCAGCAGCTTAGCGGCGAGCGGTTCCTACGAGCAGTACTTC
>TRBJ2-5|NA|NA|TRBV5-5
CASTKGGGPKYQETQYF
TGTGCCAGCACCAAAGGGGGAGGGCCCAAGTACCAAGAGACCCAGTACTTC